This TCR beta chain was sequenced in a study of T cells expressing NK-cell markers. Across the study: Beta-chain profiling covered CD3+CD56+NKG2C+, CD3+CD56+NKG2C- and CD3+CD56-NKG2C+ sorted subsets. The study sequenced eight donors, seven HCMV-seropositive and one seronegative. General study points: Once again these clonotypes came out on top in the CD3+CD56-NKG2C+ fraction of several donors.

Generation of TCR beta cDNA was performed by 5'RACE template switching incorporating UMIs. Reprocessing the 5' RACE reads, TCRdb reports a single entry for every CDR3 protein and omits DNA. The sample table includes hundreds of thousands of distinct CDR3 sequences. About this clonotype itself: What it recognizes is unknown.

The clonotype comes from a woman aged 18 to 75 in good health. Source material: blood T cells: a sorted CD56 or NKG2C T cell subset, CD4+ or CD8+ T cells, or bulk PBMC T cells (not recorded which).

The CDR3 spells CASGRAGNTIYF. The chain couples TRBV6-5 to TRBJ1-3; lacking DNA, the TRBD1 call made by TCRdb goes unchecked. The CDR3 sequence is 12 residues long. Germline CDR1 MNHEY, CDR2 SVGAGI.